One and the same sample provided the 9 T cell receptor beta chains below, sequenced in a study of neoadjuvant anti-PD-1 for oral cavity cancer. Measured with immunoSEQ multiplex PCR; TCRdb has only the in-frame clones, and not every one. The profile shows approximately 23,000 clones, under 55% of them singletons. Time point given: after neoadjuvant nivolumab, at surgical resection. This material consisted of tumor tissue, taken after nivolumab (anti-PD-1) treatment. The receptor set was obtained from a person between 35 and 79 years old with oral cavity squamous cell carcinoma.

The chain carries TRBV6-6 and TRBJ1-3; D possibly corresponds to TRBD1 (5 bases). Trimming removed 6 bases at V and 8 bases at J, with 23 bases between. CDR1 is MNHNY and CDR2 is SVGAGI in the germline V gene (reference sequence). The CDR3 is made up of 16 amino acids. The CDR3, as DNA: TGTGCCAGCAGACACCTGGCAGGGAGTAGTGGGGACACCATATATTTT. Translating it yields CASRHLAGSSGDTIYF.

The chain carries TRBV9 and TRBJ1-2; D possibly corresponds to TRBD1 (5 bases). The V gene's germline CDR1 is SGDLS and CDR2 YYNGEE. Trimming cost V 0 bases and J 8 bases, with 11 bases left between them. CDR3 size: 13 residues. In DNA, the CDR3 is TGTGCCAGCAGCGTAGAGGGGCTGGGAGGCTACACCTTC. Its translation: CASSVEGLGGYTF. Drawing the rest from reference TRBV9 and TRBJ1-2, the complete variable domain is DSGVTQTPKHLITATGQRVTLRCSPRSGDLSVYWYQQSLDQGLQFLIQYYNGEERAKGNILERFSAQQFPDLHSELNLSSLELGDSALYFCASSVEGLGGYTFGSGTRLTVV.

This clone was found a few times. The V gene is TRBV7-6, the J gene TRBJ1-5, with D perhaps matching TRBD1 (5 bases). There are 17 residues in the CDR3. The V end was cut by 5 bases, the J end by 3 bases, with 20 bases between. Germline V gene lookup returns CDR1 SGHVS and CDR2 FNYEAQ. CDR3 DNA: TGTGCCAGCAGCCCGACATCCCGAGTAGGGGCCAATCAGCCCCAGCATTTT. Translation: CASSPTSRVGANQPQHF.

The chain employs TRBV5-1 and TRBJ1-5; D may be TRBD1 (5 bases). CDR3 size: 14 residues. V dropped 4 bases and J dropped 7 bases, with 15 bases sitting between them. The germline V gene has CDR1 SGHRS and CDR2 YFSETQ. CDR3 nucleotide sequence: TGCGCCAGCAGCCCCGGGACCACCGGGCAGCCCCAGCATTTT. Residues: CASSPGTTGQPQHF.

This clone was detected only a few times. The V and J genes are TRBV10-3 and TRBJ1-1, with D possibly being TRBD1 (5 bases). Germline-derived CDR1 and CDR2 are ENHRY and SYGVKD. The CDR3 is 14 residues long. The V gene lost 6 bases and the J gene lost 1 base, with 12 bases spanning the gap. The CDR3 sequence is CAIRGDGGNTEAFF. The CDR3 DNA is TGTGCCATCAGGGGGGACGGAGGGAACACTGAAGCTTTCTTT.

V gene TRBV7-9 combines with J gene TRBJ1-1, with D hard to call. V lost 5 bases, J lost 2 bases, and 9 bases lay in between. The CDR3 length is 13 residues. The germline V gene has CDR1 SEHNR and CDR2 FQNEAQ (reference sequence). CDR3 protein: CASSGQENTEAFF. CDR3 sequence (DNA): TGTGCCAGCAGCGGGCAGGAAAACACTGAAGCTTTCTTT.

Only a few counts were recorded for this clone. V usage is TRBV5-1 and J usage is TRBJ1-1; D unresolved. The V end lost 0 bases, the J end lost 4 bases, and 10 bases lay between the germline ends. This CDR3 is 14 amino acids long. CDR1 SGHRS and CDR2 YFSETQ come from the germline V gene. CDR3: CASSLEDGGTEAFF. Here the CDR3 DNA reads TGCGCCAGCAGCTTGGAGGATGGCGGCACTGAAGCTTTCTTT.

Ten or more counts support this clone. The V gene is TRBV6-1, the J gene TRBJ1-2; D is unclear. The ends were cut back, 5 bases at V and 8 bases at J, with 15 bases in the middle. Germline V gene data show CDR1 as MNHNS and CDR2 as SASEGT. The CDR3 totals 13 residues. CDR3 DNA sequence: TGTGCCAGCAGTACCACGCGGAAATACGGCTACACCTTC. This encodes CASSTTRKYGYTF.

This clone was counted only a few times. This chain connects TRBV5-8 to TRBJ2-2, with D possibly matching TRBD2 (6 bases). Germline CDR1 reads SGHTS; CDR2 reads YDEGEE. The CDR3 is made up of 17 amino acids. The ends were cut back, 4 bases at V and 0 bases at J, with 16 bases in the middle. The CDR3 sequence: CASSNPLEGSNTGELFF. The CDR3 coding sequence is TGTGCCAGCAGCAATCCTCTGGAGGGCTCGAACACCGGGGAGCTGTTTTTT.